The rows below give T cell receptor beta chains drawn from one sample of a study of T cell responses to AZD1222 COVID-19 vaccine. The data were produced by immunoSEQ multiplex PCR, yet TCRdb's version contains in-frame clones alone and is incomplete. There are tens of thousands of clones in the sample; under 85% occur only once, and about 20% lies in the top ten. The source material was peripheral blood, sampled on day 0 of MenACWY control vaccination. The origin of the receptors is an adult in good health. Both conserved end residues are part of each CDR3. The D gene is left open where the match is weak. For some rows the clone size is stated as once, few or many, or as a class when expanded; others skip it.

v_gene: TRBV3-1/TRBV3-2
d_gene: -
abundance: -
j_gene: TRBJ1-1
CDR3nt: TGTGCCAGCAGCCTGGGGGAGGTCAGAGCTTTCTTT
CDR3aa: CASSLGEVRAFF

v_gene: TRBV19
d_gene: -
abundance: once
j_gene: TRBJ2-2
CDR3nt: TGTGCCAGCCGGACACCGAACACCGGGGAGCTGTTTTTT
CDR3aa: CASRTPNTGELFF

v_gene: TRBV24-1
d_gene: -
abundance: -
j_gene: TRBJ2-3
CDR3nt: TGTGCCACCAGTGATTTTTCCGGGGGCGCGGGCACAGATACGCAGTATTTT
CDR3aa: CATSDFSGGAGTDTQYF

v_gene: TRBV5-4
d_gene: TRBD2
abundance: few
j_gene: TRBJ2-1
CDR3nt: TGTGCCAGCAGCTCAGGACTAGCGGATAGCAATGAGCAGTTCTTC
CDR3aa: CASSSGLADSNEQFF

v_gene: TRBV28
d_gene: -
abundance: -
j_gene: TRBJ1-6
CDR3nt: TGTGCCAGCAGTGATAACCTCTATAATTCACCCCTCCACTTT
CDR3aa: CASSDNLYNSPLHF

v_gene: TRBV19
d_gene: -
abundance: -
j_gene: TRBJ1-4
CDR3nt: TGTGCCAGTAGCCCGAACAGGGTTCGAGTTAATGAAAAACTGTTTTTT
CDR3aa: CASSPNRVRVNEKLFF

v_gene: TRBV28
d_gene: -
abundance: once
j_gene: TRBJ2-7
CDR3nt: TGTGCCAGCAGTTACTCGGCAGGCCTCGAGCAGTACTTC
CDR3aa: CASSYSAGLEQYF

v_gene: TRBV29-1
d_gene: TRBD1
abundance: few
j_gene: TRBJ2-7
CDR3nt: TGCAGCGTTGGACAGGGGGCGGGCTACGAGCAGTACTTC
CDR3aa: CSVGQGAGYEQYF

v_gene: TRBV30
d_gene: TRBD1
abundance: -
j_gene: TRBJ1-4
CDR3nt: TGTGCCTGGGGGGGACAGTTTAATGAAAAACTGTTTTTT
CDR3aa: CAWGGQFNEKLFF

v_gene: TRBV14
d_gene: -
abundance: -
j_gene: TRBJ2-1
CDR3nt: TGTGCCAGCAGCCCCTGGGCCAGATTTTTTAATCAGGATGAGCAGTTCTTC
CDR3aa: CASSPWARFFNQDEQFF

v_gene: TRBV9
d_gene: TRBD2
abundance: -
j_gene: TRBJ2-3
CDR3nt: TGTGCCAGCAGCGTAGCTTTAACTAGCGGGAGGGACACAGATACGCAGTATTTT
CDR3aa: CASSVALTSGRDTDTQYF

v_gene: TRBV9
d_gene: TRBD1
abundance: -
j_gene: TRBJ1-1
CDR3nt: TGTGCCAGCAGCCCCCGGACAGGGGTTGAAGCTTTCTTT
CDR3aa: CASSPRTGVEAFF

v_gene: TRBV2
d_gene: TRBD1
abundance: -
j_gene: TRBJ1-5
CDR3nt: TGTGCCAGCAGAAGGGACAGGGGGGAGTCACAGCCCCAGCATTTT
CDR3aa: CASRRDRGESQPQHF

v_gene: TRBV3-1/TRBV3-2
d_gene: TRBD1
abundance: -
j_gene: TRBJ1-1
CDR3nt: TGTGCCAGCAGCCTTGGACAGGGTTTTAGGGCTGAAGCTTTCTTT
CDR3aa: CASSLGQGFRAEAFF

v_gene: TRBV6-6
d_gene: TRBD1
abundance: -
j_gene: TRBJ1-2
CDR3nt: TGTGCCAGCAGTTACTCGGGACAGAATGGCTACACCTTC
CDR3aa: CASSYSGQNGYTF

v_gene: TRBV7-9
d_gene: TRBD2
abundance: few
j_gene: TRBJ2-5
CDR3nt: TGTGCCAGCAGCATTGGGGGAGGGCCCCAAGAGACCCAGTACTTC
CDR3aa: CASSIGGGPQETQYF

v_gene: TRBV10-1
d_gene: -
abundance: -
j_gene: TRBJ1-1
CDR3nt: TGCGCCAGCAGTGAGACCTTTGGGAACACTGAAGCTTTCTTT
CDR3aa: CASSETFGNTEAFF